This TCR beta chain derives from a study of siplizumab effects on memory and regulatory T cells. In this sample, this clone turned up once. V shed 6 bases and J 8 bases; nucleotides not matched to a gene: 5. Germline CDR1 ENHRY, CDR2 SYGVKD. This CDR3 is built from 13 residues. Assay: immunoSEQ multiplex PCR; the TCRdb copy retains only in-frame clones and omits some. The data contain some 100,000 clones, 91% of them singletons. The material sequenced was CD4+ T cells sorted from blood. This rearrangement joins TRBV10-3 to TRBJ2-1; 9 positions agree with TRBD1. The sequence was collected from a human donor in good health. The chain's CDR3 is CAISRDREDEQFF. CDR3 nucleotides: TGTGCCATCAGCCGGGACAGGGAGGATGAGCAGTTCTTC.